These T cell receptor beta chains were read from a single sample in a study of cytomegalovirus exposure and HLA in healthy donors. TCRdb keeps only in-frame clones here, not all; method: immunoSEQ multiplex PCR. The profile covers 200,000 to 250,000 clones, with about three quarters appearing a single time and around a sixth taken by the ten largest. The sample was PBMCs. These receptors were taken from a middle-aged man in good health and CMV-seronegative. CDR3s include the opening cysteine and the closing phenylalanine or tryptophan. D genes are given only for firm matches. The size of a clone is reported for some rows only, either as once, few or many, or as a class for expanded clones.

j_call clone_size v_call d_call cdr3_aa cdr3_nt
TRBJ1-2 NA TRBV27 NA CASRQQGYNYGYTF TGTGCCAGCAGGCAACAGGGATATAACTATGGCTACACCTTC
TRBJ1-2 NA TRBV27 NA CASSLSGGGYTF TGTGCCAGCAGTTTATCGGGAGGGGGCTACACCTTC
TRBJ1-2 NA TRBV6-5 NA CASSSQTESYGYTF TGTGCCAGCAGTTCCCAGACAGAATCCTATGGCTACACCTTC
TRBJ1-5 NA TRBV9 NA CASSVGSDQPQHF TGTGCCAGCAGCGTAGGGTCGGATCAGCCCCAGCATTTT
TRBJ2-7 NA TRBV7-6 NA CASSAFNRVNEQYF TGTGCCAGCAGCGCCTTTAACAGGGTCAACGAGCAGTACTTC
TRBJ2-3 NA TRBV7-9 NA CASSPGQEGRKDTQYF TGTGCCAGCAGCCCGGGCCAGGAAGGGAGGAAGGATACGCAGTATTTT
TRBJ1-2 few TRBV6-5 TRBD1 CASSPTGEANYGYTF TGTGCCAGCAGCCCGACAGGGGAGGCTAACTATGGCTACACCTTC
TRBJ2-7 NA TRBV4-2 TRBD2 CASSPRAGGPYEQYF TGTGCCAGCAGCCCTAGAGCGGGGGGGCCTTACGAGCAGTACTTC
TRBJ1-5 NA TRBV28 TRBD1 CASSHGQGDQPQHF TGTGCCAGCAGCCACGGACAGGGGGATCAGCCCCAGCATTTT
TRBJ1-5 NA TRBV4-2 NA CASSQDIVAGKRSNQPQHF TGTGCCAGCAGCCAAGATATAGTAGCAGGGAAAAGGAGCAATCAGCCCCAGCATTTT
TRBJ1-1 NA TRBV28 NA CASSLFSLNTEAFF TGTGCCAGCAGTTTATTTTCTTTGAACACTGAAGCTTTCTTT
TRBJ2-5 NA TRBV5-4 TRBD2 CASSRRLASQETQYF TGTGCCAGCAGCCGAAGACTAGCTAGTCAAGAGACCCAGTACTTC
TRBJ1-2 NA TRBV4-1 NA CASSQLLPAGSYGYTF TGCGCCAGCAGCCAACTACTTCCGGCAGGGTCCTATGGCTACACCTTC
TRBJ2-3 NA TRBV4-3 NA CASSELESSTDTQYF TGCGCCAGCAGCGAGCTAGAGTCTAGCACAGATACGCAGTATTTT
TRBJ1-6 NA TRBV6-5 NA CASSPGGVRGSPLHF TGTGCCAGTTCCCCCGGGGGGGTGAGGGGTTCACCCCTCCACTTT
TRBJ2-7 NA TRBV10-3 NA CAISEEGAAYYEQYF TGTGCCATCAGTGAAGAAGGGGCGGCCTACTACGAGCAGTACTTC
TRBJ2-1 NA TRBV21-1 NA CASSSAAGSYNEQFF TGTGCCAGCAGCAGTGCAGCAGGCTCCTACAATGAGCAGTTCTTC
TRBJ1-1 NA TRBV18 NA CASSGQRVSTEAFF TGTGCCAGCTCAGGACAGAGGGTAAGCACTGAAGCTTTCTTT
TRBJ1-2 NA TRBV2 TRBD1 CASSGTGGPANYGYTF TGTGCCAGCAGCGGTACAGGGGGCCCAGCTAACTATGGCTACACCTTC
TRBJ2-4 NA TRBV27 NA CATSPSEVAKNIQYF TGTGCCACCTCCCCATCGGAGGTAGCCAAAAACATTCAGTACTTC
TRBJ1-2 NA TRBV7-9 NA CASSLQVGYTF TGTGCCAGCAGCTTGCAGGTTGGCTACACCTTC
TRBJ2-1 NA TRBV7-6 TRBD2 CASSHGGDYDYNEQFF TGTGCCAGCAGCCACGGGGGGGACTACGACTACAATGAGCAGTTCTTC
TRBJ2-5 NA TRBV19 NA CASSIAPSLEAQHF TGTGCCAGTAGTATAGCCCCTAGCTTGGAGGCCCAGCACTTC
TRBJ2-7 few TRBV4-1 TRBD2 CASSQLASGSGEQYF TGCGCCAGCAGCCAATTGGCTAGCGGGAGTGGGGAGCAGTACTTC
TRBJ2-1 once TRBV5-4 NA CASSSTGLDYNEQFF TGTGCCAGCAGCTCGACAGGACTGGACTACAATGAGCAGTTCTTC
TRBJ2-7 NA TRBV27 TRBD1 CASSSRTGKYEQYF TGTGCCAGCAGTTCCAGGACAGGGAAGTACGAGCAGTACTTC
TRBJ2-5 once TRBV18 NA CASSFFSWRGETQYF TGTGCCAGCTCATTTTTTTCGTGGCGAGGAGAGACCCAGTACTTC
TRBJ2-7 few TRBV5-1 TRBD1 CASRARQGVYEQYF TGCGCCAGCAGAGCTCGACAGGGAGTGTACGAGCAGTACTTC
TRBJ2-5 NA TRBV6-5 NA CASSSNRGETQYF TGTGCCAGCAGTTCAAATCGGGGAGAGACCCAGTACTTC
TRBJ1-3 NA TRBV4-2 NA CASSQENTGNTIYF TGTGCCAGCAGCCAAGAAAATACTGGAAACACCATATATTTT
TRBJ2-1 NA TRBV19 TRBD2 CASSTPLVSGAYNEQFF TGTGCCAGTAGTACCCCCCTGGTTAGCGGGGCTTACAATGAGCAGTTCTTC
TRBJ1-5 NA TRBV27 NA CASSLVRNSNQPQHF TGTGCCAGCAGTTTAGTTCGTAATAGCAATCAGCCCCAGCATTTT
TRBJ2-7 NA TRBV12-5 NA CASGLTTAQTYEQYF TGTGCTAGTGGTTTGACGACAGCTCAAACCTACGAGCAGTACTTC
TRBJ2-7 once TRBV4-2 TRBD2 CASSQETSGGLYEQYF TGTGCCAGCAGCCAAGAGACTAGCGGGGGTCTCTACGAGCAGTACTTC
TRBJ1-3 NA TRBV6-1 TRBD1 CASSEGTGGNTIYF TGTGCCAGCAGTGAAGGGACAGGGGGAAACACCATATATTTT
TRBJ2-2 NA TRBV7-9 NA CASSLAFRELAGTGELFF TGTGCCAGCAGCTTAGCTTTTCGCGAACTAGCAGGCACCGGGGAGCTGTTTTTT
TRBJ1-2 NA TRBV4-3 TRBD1 CASSQTPGQGDRYGYTF TGCGCCAGCAGCCAAACGCCGGGACAGGGGGATCGTTATGGCTACACCTTC
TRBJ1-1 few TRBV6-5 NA CASSKSTYLNTEAFF TGTGCCAGCAGCAAAAGCACCTACCTAAACACTGAAGCTTTCTTT
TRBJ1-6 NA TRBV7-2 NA CASSPLLSKRTYNSPLHF TGTGCCAGCAGCCCCCTATTATCAAAGAGAACCTATAATTCACCCCTCCACTTT